This entry lists 30 T cell receptor beta chains sequenced from one sample in a study of T cells after posttransplantation cyclophosphamide. TCRdb's copy holds only in-frame clones and misses some; the assay was immunoSEQ multiplex PCR. The sample carries some 61,000 clones, about 93% recorded once. The sequenced sample was PBMCs. All receptors derive from a woman under 40 in good health and a related stem cell transplant donor.

The genes are TRBV28 and TRBJ2-7; TRBD1 or TRBD2 may be the D gene (6 bases each). CDR3 length: 16 amino acids. Germline V lookup: CDR1 MDHEN, CDR2 SYDVKM. V shed 5 bases and J shed 0 bases, with 17 bases lying between them. CDR3 region: CASSLRRGPGSYEQYF. In DNA form, the CDR3 reads TGTGCCAGCAGTCTCCGTCGGGGGCCCGGCTCCTACGAGCAGTACTTC. The variable domain in full, with the rest retrieved from reference TRBV28 and TRBJ2-7, is DVKVTQSSRYLVKRTGEKVFLECVQDMDHENMFWYRQDPGLGLRLIYFSYDVKMKEKGDIPEGYSVSREKKERFSLILESASTNQTSMYLCASSLRRGPGSYEQYFGPGTRLTVT.

This clone has a single count. V gene TRBV5-1 combines with J gene TRBJ2-7; 8 positions agree with TRBD1. The CDR3 is 15 residues long. Germline V gene sequence: CDR1 SGHRS, CDR2 YFSETQ. After removal of 0 bases from V and 2 bases from J, the junction contained 4 bases not matched to a gene. CDR3: CASSLEAGGPYEQYF. The CDR3 region has the DNA TGCGCCAGCAGCTTGGAGGCAGGGGGCCCCTACGAGCAGTACTTC.

The chain uses TRBV14 and TRBJ2-5, with 7 bases matching TRBD1. Germline CDR1 SGHDN, CDR2 FVKESK. With 0 bases clipped from V and 5 bases from J, the junction kept 9 bases outside the gene matches. The CDR3 loop spans 16 amino acids. For the CDR3, the DNA is TGTGCCAGCAGCCAAGAGAAGGGGGCGCTGGGGGAGACCCAGTACTTC. Protein product: CASSQEKGALGETQYF.

The rearrangement uses TRBV7-9 and TRBJ1-2, with a tentative D call TRBD1 (5 bases). The CDR3 runs to 15 residues. V was trimmed by 0 bases and J by 0 bases, leaving 8 bases between them. The germline V gene encodes CDR1 SEHNR and CDR2 FQNEAQ (reference sequence). CDR3 bases: TGTGCCAGCAGCTTAGCAGGGGAGTCTAACTATGGCTACACCTTC. It is translated as CASSLAGESNYGYTF. Full variable domain (rest looked up from reference TRBV7-9 and TRBJ1-2): DTGVSQNPRHKITKRGQNVTFRCDPISEHNRLYWYRQTLGQGPEFLTYFQNEAQLEKSRLLSDRFSAERPKGSFSTLEIQRTEQGDSAMYLCASSLAGESNYGYTFGSGTRLTVV.

V usage is TRBV9 and J usage is TRBJ1-2; D is uncertain. V lost 4 bases and J lost 5, with 12 bases in between. The germline CDR1 and CDR2 sequences are SGDLS and YYNGEE. The CDR3 totals 13 residues. The CDR3 region has the DNA TGTGCCAGCAGCACTCGGACGGGGTATGGCTACACCTTC. Its translation is CASSTRTGYGYTF.

This chain links TRBV12-5 with TRBJ2-5; a possible D gene is TRBD2 (6 bases). The end of the DNA fits TRBJ2-7 better, so the J call may be wrong. This CDR3 has 13 residues. Germline loops: CDR1 LGHNT, CDR2 FRNRAP. In DNA form, the CDR3 reads TGTGCTAGTGGTTTGCGGGAGACCTACGAGCAGTACTTC. Its translation: CASGLRETYEQYF.

This clone has only a few counts. CDR3 coding DNA: TGTGCCAGCGCTACAGGGATTGAGACCCAGTACTTC. It codes for CASATGIETQYF. J is TRBJ2-5 and V is TRBV2; D is perhaps TRBD1 (6 bases). Germline CDR1 SNHLY, CDR2 FYNNEI. This CDR3 region has 12 residues. With 8 bases removed from V and 5 bases from J, the gap between germline ends came to 12 bases.

The rearrangement joins TRBV21-1 to TRBJ1-3. TRBV21-1 is a pseudogene. The CDR3 consists of 20 residues. The DNA of the CDR3 is TGTGCCAGCAGCAAGGCCGAGATGTCCAGCCCTGAAGGAGCTGGAAACACCATATATTTT. Protein: CASSKAEMSSPEGAGNTIYF.

V usage is TRBV25-1 and J usage is TRBJ1-1; D remains ambiguous. With 5 bases removed from V and 2 bases from J, the gap between germline ends came to 9 bases. This CDR3 is 13 amino acids long. Germline V gene lookup returns CDR1 MGHDK and CDR2 SYGVNS. CDR3 bases: TGTGCCAGCAGTTCAACGGGAAACACTGAAGCTTTCTTT. Translating it yields CASSSTGNTEAFF. Based on the CDR3 plus reference TRBV25-1 and TRBJ1-1, the full variable domain is EADIYQTPRYLVIGTGKKITLECSQTMGHDKMYWYQQDPGMELHLIHYSYGVNSTEKGDLSSESTVSRIRTEHFPLTLESARPSHTSQYLCASSSTGNTEAFFGQGTRLTVV.

The V call is TRBV4-1, the J call TRBJ2-3, with a tentative D call TRBD2 (5 bases). Trimming pared 4 bases from V and 6 bases from J, leaving 11 bases between. Germline loops: CDR1 MGHRA, CDR2 YSYEKL. This CDR3 is built from 13 residues. CDR3 amino acids: CASSLPDSDTQYF. CDR3 DNA: TGCGCCAGCAGCCTCCCGGACTCTGATACGCAGTATTTT.

This clone was seen a few times. The V and J genes are TRBV5-6 and TRBJ1-6; D not certain. Trimming stripped 2 bases from V and 9 bases from J, with 6 bases between. This CDR3 contains 12 residues. Germline V gene data show CDR1 as SGHDT and CDR2 as YYEEEE. CDR3 bases: TGTGCCAGCAGCTTCGAGGGTTCACCCCTCCACTTT. Amino acid sequence: CASSFEGSPLHF.

This clone was counted once. The V and J genes are TRBV18 and TRBJ1-1; D remains unclear. Looked up from germline, CDR1 is KGHSH and CDR2 is LQKENI. V lost 6 bases and J lost 4, with 15 bases in between. CDR3 length: 14 residues. Here the CDR3 DNA reads TGTGCCAGCTCGCTCACAAGGGAGAGCACTGAAGCTTTCTTT. It specifies CASSLTRESTEAFF.

The V and J genes are TRBV4-3 and TRBJ2-5, with D perhaps matching TRBD2 (5 bases). This CDR3 is 12 amino acids long. Germline CDR1 and CDR2: LGHNA and YSLEER. V shed 5 bases and J shed 7 bases, with 11 bases lying between them. In nucleotides, the CDR3 is TGCGCCAGCAGCTCAGACCGGGGGACCCAGTACTTC. This sequence encodes CASSSDRGTQYF.

The chain has TRBV4-1 and TRBJ2-7, with a possible D match to TRBD1 (6 bases). Germline V CDR1 and CDR2: MGHRA, YSYEKL. The CDR3 is 16 amino acids. V was pared by 4 bases and J by 0 bases, with 16 bases between. In nucleotides, the CDR3 is TGCGCCAGCAGCCCAGCCGAGACAGGCCTCTCCTACGAGCAGTACTTC. It translates to CASSPAETGLSYEQYF.

CDR3 coding DNA: TGTGCCAGCCTAGCGGGGGCAGCCGGCAAAAACATTCAGTACTTC. Its protein is CASLAGAAGKNIQYF. The chain combines TRBV6-1 with TRBJ2-4; 10 bases are shared with TRBD2. V lost 8 bases, J lost 3 bases, and 7 bases stayed unmatched. Germline V lookup: CDR1 MNHNS, CDR2 SASEGT. The CDR3 is 15 residues long.

This chain joins TRBV27 and TRBJ1-2; D not certain. Germline-derived CDR1 and CDR2 are MNHEY and SMNVEV (reference sequence). This CDR3 has 13 residues. The V gene lost 3 bases and the J gene lost 2 bases, with 7 bases spanning the gap. The CDR3, as DNA: TGTGCCAGCAGTTTGTCCAGAAACTATGGCTACACCTTC. Translating gives CASSLSRNYGYTF.

The chain couples TRBV7-2 to TRBJ2-7, with 8 bases identical to TRBD2. This CDR3 is built from 15 residues. Per germline, CDR1 SGHTA and CDR2 FQGNSA. Trimming at V came to 1 base and at J to 2 bases, leaving 4 bases not matched to a gene. The CDR3 here is CASSLERGSPYEQYF. As DNA, the CDR3 is TGTGCCAGCAGCTTAGAGCGGGGGTCCCCCTACGAGCAGTACTTC.

This chain joins TRBV6-4 and TRBJ1-1; a possible D gene is TRBD1 (6 bases). The V end lost 6 bases, the J end lost 3 bases, and 17 bases lay between the germline ends. Germline V gene lookup returns CDR1 MRHNA and CDR2 SNTAGT. The CDR3 covers 15 residues. The CDR3 is CASRARTEGHTEAFF. In DNA form, the CDR3 reads TGTGCCAGCAGGGCCCGGACAGAAGGACACACTGAAGCTTTCTTT.

This chain links TRBV7-9 with TRBJ1-2, with D tentatively TRBD1 (6 bases). Trimming shortened V by 7 bases and J by 8 bases, and 11 bases separated the two germline ends. CDR1 and CDR2 (germline): SEHNR, FQNEAQ (reference sequence). The CDR3 covers 11 residues. This CDR3 is CASTQGRGYTF. DNA of the CDR3: TGTGCCAGCACACAGGGTCGCGGCTACACCTTC.

The chain uses TRBV6-6 and TRBJ2-3, with TRBD2 identical over 10 bases. Germline lookup yields CDR1 MNHNY and CDR2 SVGAGI (reference sequence). The CDR3 has 15 residues. J gave up 3 bases and V 6 bases, and 6 bases lay outside the gene matches. The CDR3: CASRAGGLGTDTQYF. The CDR3 DNA follows: TGTGCCAGCAGAGCGGGGGGGCTGGGTACAGATACGCAGTATTTT.

The chain employs TRBV7-9 and TRBJ1-2; D is possibly TRBD1 (5 bases). The CDR3 has 15 residues. CDR1 SEHNR and CDR2 FQNEAQ come from the germline V gene (reference sequence). V was clipped by 2 bases and J by 4 bases, with 14 bases between them. CDR3 nucleotide sequence: TGTGCCAGCAGCTTATCCTCACGACAGACCTATGGCTACACCTTC. Amino acids: CASSLSSRQTYGYTF. The complete variable domain, with remaining parts taken from reference TRBV7-9 and TRBJ1-2, reads DTGVSQNPRHKITKRGQNVTFRCDPISEHNRLYWYRQTLGQGPEFLTYFQNEAQLEKSRLLSDRFSAERPKGSFSTLEIQRTEQGDSAMYLCASSLSSRQTYGYTFGSGTRLTVV.

This clone was counted once. The chain combines TRBV25-1 with TRBJ2-7, with D possibly TRBD2 on 6 matching bases. Germline V CDR1 and CDR2: MGHDK, SYGVNS. The CDR3 runs to 11 residues. V was shortened by 7 bases and J by 4 bases, with 8 bases between the two germline ends. CDR3 protein: CASIGRYEQYF. In DNA, the CDR3 is TGTGCCAGCATCGGGAGATACGAGCAGTACTTC.

The chain couples TRBV5-1 to TRBJ2-2; 8 nucleotides match TRBD2. Germline values: CDR1 SGHRS, CDR2 YFSETQ. Trimming removed 2 bases from V and 6 bases from J; junction bases left unmatched: 9. The length of the CDR3 is 16 residues. The CDR3 DNA reads TGCGCCAGCAGCTTCGGGGGGGCGAGCGTAGCCGGGGAGCTGTTTTTT. It yields the protein CASSFGGASVAGELFF.

This rearrangement joins TRBV7-2 to TRBJ1-1, with D tentatively TRBD1 (6 bases). This CDR3 comprises 15 residues. Per the germline V gene, CDR1 is SGHTA and CDR2 is FQGNSA. V lost 5 bases and J 5 bases, leaving 18 bases between the germline ends. The CDR3 region has the DNA TGTGCCAGCAGCCCCTCTAGGGGGGTAAGTACTGAAGCTTTCTTT. Translation: CASSPSRGVSTEAFF. Full variable domain (rest looked up from reference TRBV7-2 and TRBJ1-1): GAGVSQSPSNKVTEKGKDVELRCDPISGHTALYWYRQSLGQGLEFLIYFQGNSAPDKSGLPSDRFSAERTGGSVSTLTIQRTQQEDSAVYLCASSPSRGVSTEAFFGQGTRLTVV.

Here the CDR3 reads CASSLPKRGTGSYEQYF. In nucleotides, the CDR3 is TGCGCCAGCAGCTTGCCCAAACGCGGGACAGGCTCCTACGAGCAGTACTTC. The chain employs TRBV5-1 and TRBJ2-7; 8 bases agree with TRBD1. The CDR3 is 17 amino acids. Germline V gives CDR1 SGHRS, CDR2 YFSETQ. Trimming at V came to 1 base and at J to 0 bases, leaving 9 bases not matched to a gene.

The rearrangement links TRBV19 to TRBJ2-7; D assignment may be TRBD1 or TRBD2 (5 bases each). V dropped 7 bases and J dropped 5 bases, with 24 bases sitting between them. The CDR3 is made up of 16 amino acids. Per germline, CDR1 LNHDA and CDR2 SQIVND (reference sequence). The CDR3 nucleotides are TGTGCCAGTACCCCGAGCACTGGGACGCTTATCCACGAGCAGTACTTC. Amino acid sequence: CASTPSTGTLIHEQYF.

This clone was detected only a few times. The chain is built from TRBV5-1 and TRBJ2-2; 9 positions match TRBD1. The CDR3 spans 15 residues. After removal of 3 bases from V and 2 bases from J, the junction contained 2 bases not matched to a gene. The germline V gene encodes CDR1 SGHRS and CDR2 YFSETQ. The CDR3 DNA sequence: TGCGCCAGCAGCTGGGACAGGGTCAACACCGGGGAGCTGTTTTTT. This sequence encodes CASSWDRVNTGELFF.

This clone was observed once. The chain combines TRBV6-1 with TRBJ2-7, with 10 bases aligning to TRBD1. Germline trimming cut 4 bases from V and 2 bases from J; bases unmatched to any gene: 11. CDR3 size: 17 residues. Germline CDR1 is MNHNS and CDR2 is SASEGT. DNA of the CDR3: TGTGCCAGCAGTGTGAGTAAGGAGACAGGGGGCACCTACGAGCAGTACTTC. It translates to CASSVSKETGGTYEQYF.

The chain carries TRBV21-1 and TRBJ2-7; the table's D call, TRBD1, has no DNA check behind it. TRBV21-1 corresponds to a pseudogene. This CDR3 has 12 residues. The CDR3 loop is CASSKQGYEQYF. CDR3 DNA: TGTGCCAGCAGCAAACAGGGGTACGAGCAGTACTTC.

This clone was recorded once. V is TRBV6-6 and J is TRBJ1-4, with unresolved D. CDR1 MNHNY and CDR2 SVGAGI come from the germline V gene (reference sequence). Trimming pared 0 bases from V and 8 bases from J, leaving 4 bases between. CDR3 length: 12 amino acids. Here the CDR3 DNA reads TGTGCCAGCAGTTACTCGGGCGAAAAACTGTTTTTT. As protein: CASSYSGEKLFF.